Presented here are 9 T cell receptor beta chains from one specimen sequenced in a study of T-cell memory formation after mild COVID-19. TCRdb redid the calling of the 5' RACE reads with MiXCR, one entry per CDR3 protein. The sample includes around 320,000 distinct CDR3 sequences, roughly a fifth of them seen just once. The source material was PBMCs or a T cell subset sorted from them (not recorded which). The receptors come from a man between 18 and 29 years old who had mild COVID-19 (a few samples of this study predate the infection). Cell type and time point are not known.

This clonotype was counted only a few times. The chain uses TRBV18 and TRBJ2-3; 12 bases fit TRBD2. The V gene end was trimmed by 0 bases and the J gene end by 5 bases; junction bases not matched to a gene: 6. This CDR3 region has 17 residues. The germline CDR1 and CDR2 sequences are KGHSH and LQKENI. The CDR3 DNA is TGTGCCAGCTCACCACCGACGACTAGCGGGGGTATAGATACGCAGTATTTT. Protein: CASSPPTTSGGIDTQYF.

This clonotype was recorded a few times. A single base separates this from a much larger clone, so it may be a read error. The chain combines TRBV7-2 with TRBJ2-5; 8 bases align to TRBD2. Germline CDR1 is SGHTA and CDR2 is FQGNSA. The CDR3 covers 16 residues. Germline trimming cut 2 bases from V and 4 bases from J; bases unmatched to any gene: 9. Here the CDR3 DNA reads TGTGCCAGCAGCTTAACCCGCGGGGGGCTAGTAGAGACCCAGTACTTC. It translates to CASSLTRGGLVETQYF.

The chain employs TRBV14 and TRBJ2-2; D uncertain. V lost 6 bases and J lost 5, with 10 bases in between. The CDR3 has 13 amino acids. The germline gives CDR1 SGHDN, CDR2 FVKESK. Here the CDR3 DNA reads TGTGCCAGCAGTCTTATCGAAACCGGGGAGCTGTTTTTT. Amino acids: CASSLIETGELFF.

There are a few counts of this clonotype. This chain uses TRBV5-1 with TRBJ1-1; unclear D gene. V was cut by 4 bases and J by 1 base, with 8 bases left in between. The CDR3 loop spans 13 amino acids. Germline V gives CDR1 SGHRS, CDR2 YFSETQ. CDR3 loop: CASSTDPNTEAFF. Written as DNA, the CDR3 is TGCGCCAGCAGCACGGACCCGAACACTGAAGCTTTCTTT.

The sample holds many counts of this clonotype. The chain joins TRBV12-3 or TRBV12-4 to TRBJ1-5; D not resolved. Trimming pared 2 bases from V and 2 bases from J, leaving 7 bases between. The CDR3 sequence is 14 residues long. CDR3 amino acids: CASSLMDRNQPQHF. The CDR3, as DNA: TGTGCCAGCAGTTTAATGGATCGCAATCAGCCCCAGCATTTT.

This clonotype showed up just a few times. V is TRBV12-3 or TRBV12-4 and J is TRBJ2-3; 11 bases are shared with TRBD2. The CDR3 has 16 residues. Trimming took 1 base from V and 5 from J; bases not matched to a gene: 5. The chain's CDR3 is CASSLVLAGAVDTQYF. The CDR3 DNA reads TGTGCCAGCAGTTTAGTACTAGCGGGGGCGGTAGATACGCAGTATTTT.

The J gene is TRBJ2-2, the V gene TRBV4-1; 9 nucleotides align to TRBD2. This CDR3 is built from 18 residues. The germline CDR1 and CDR2 sequences are MGHRA and YSYEKL. V lost 1 base to trimming and J lost 0 bases; unmatched junction nucleotides: 6. The CDR3 nucleotides read TGCGCCAGCAGCCAAGCCCAGCGGGGGGCTTCGAACACCGGGGAGCTGTTTTTT. Protein product: CASSQAQRGASNTGELFF.

The V call is TRBV20-1, the J call TRBJ2-3, with unresolved D. With 3 bases removed from V and 0 bases from J, the gap between germline ends came to 4 bases. This CDR3 is built from 12 residues. CDR1 is DFQATT and CDR2 is SNEGSKA in the germline V gene (reference sequence). The CDR3 reads CSARESTDTQYF. DNA for the CDR3: TGCAGTGCTAGGGAGAGCACAGATACGCAGTATTTT.

This clonotype appeared many times. Written as DNA, the CDR3 is TGTGCCACCGCCTACAGGGTGAATGAGCAGTTCTTC. This codes for CATAYRVNEQFF. J is TRBJ2-1 and V is TRBV24-1; D is possibly TRBD1 (6 bases). V dropped 9 bases and J dropped 7 bases, with 12 bases sitting between them. The CDR3 length is 12 residues. Germline CDR1 KGHDR, CDR2 SFDVKD.